Presented here are 14 T cell receptor beta chains from one specimen sequenced in a study of CD8 T cells in ankylosing spondylitis. TCRdb ran MiXCR on the 5' RACE reads and lists one entry per CDR3 protein. Of some 140,000 distinct CDR3 sequences detected, approximately 7.3% appear once; the ten largest clones hold 9.5% to 15%. The sequencing input was blood, either unsorted or a sorted T cell fraction (not recorded which). These receptors were collected from a female donor with ankylosing spondylitis or in good health (not recorded which).

This clonotype has a handful of counts. The chain is built from TRBV7-9 and TRBJ2-1, with 7 positions matching TRBD2. The junction had 5 bases not matched to a gene; V was cut back by 3 bases and J by 0 bases. CDR3 length equals 16 residues. Germline CDR1 reads SEHNR; CDR2 reads FQNEAQ (reference sequence). CDR3 protein: CASSLTGGSSYNEQFF. Written as DNA, the CDR3 is TGTGCCAGCAGCTTGACGGGAGGCAGCTCCTACAATGAGCAGTTCTTC.

The sample holds a few counts of this clonotype. CDR3 residues: CASRDRANYGYTF. CDR3 sequence (DNA): TGTGCCAGCAGGGACAGGGCTAACTATGGCTACACCTTC. The chain has TRBV7-2 and TRBJ1-2; 8 bases fit TRBD1. Looked up from germline, CDR1 is SGHTA and CDR2 is FQGNSA. The junction had 0 bases not matched to a gene; V was cut back by 6 bases and J by 0 bases. The CDR3 is 13 amino acids.

This clonotype came up many times. The chain couples TRBV4-1 to TRBJ1-4, with D tentatively TRBD1 (5 bases). CDR1 MGHRA and CDR2 YSYEKL come from the germline V gene. The V end lost 0 bases, the J end lost 3 bases, and 8 bases lay between the germline ends. This CDR3 has 15 residues. The CDR3: CASSQEGGANEKLFF. The CDR3 DNA sequence: TGCGCCAGCAGCCAAGAGGGAGGGGCTAATGAAAAACTGTTTTTT.

A few counts support this clonotype. The chain employs TRBV4-2 and TRBJ2-3, with D perhaps TRBD1 or TRBD2 (5 bases each). This CDR3 spans 16 amino acids. Germline V gene data show CDR1 as LGHNA and CDR2 as YNFKEQ. V lost 8 bases and J lost 6, with 24 bases in between. The CDR3 spells CASRQHRDAGLDTQYF. The CDR3, as DNA: TGTGCCAGCCGACAACACCGGGACGCCGGGTTGGATACGCAGTATTTT.

In its sample, this clonotype was seen many times. The chain joins TRBV4-1 to TRBJ1-1; tentative D call: TRBD1 (5 bases). The germline CDR1 and CDR2 sequences are MGHRA and YSYEKL. Trimming took off 4 bases at V and 0 bases at J, with 12 bases between the two ends. The CDR3 is 15 amino acids. The CDR3 loop reads CASSPRQRLNTEAFF. As DNA, the CDR3 is TGCGCCAGCAGCCCGAGACAGAGACTGAACACTGAAGCTTTCTTT.

This clonotype has ten or more counts. The chain carries TRBV20-1 and TRBJ2-1; 9 bases fit TRBD2. The germline V gene has CDR1 DFQATT and CDR2 SNEGSKA (reference sequence). The V and J ends lost 1 base and 7 bases, in that order; junction bases with no gene match: 11. This CDR3 is 16 amino acids long. CDR3 DNA: TGCAGTGCTAGAGTTTTAGGGGCGGGGGGGCCTAATGAGCAGTTCTTC. It yields the protein CSARVLGAGGPNEQFF.

This clonotype was counted at least ten times. The chain links TRBV7-9 to TRBJ1-2, with 9 positions matching TRBD1. Germline V lookup: CDR1 SEHNR, CDR2 FQNEAQ (reference sequence). J lost 8 bases, V lost 4 bases, and 11 bases had no gene match. The CDR3 loop spans 15 amino acids. As DNA, the CDR3 is TGTGCCAGCAGCTCCCAAATGGACAGGGGAGGAGGCTACACCTTC. This codes for CASSSQMDRGGGYTF. The complete variable domain, with remaining parts taken from reference TRBV7-9 and TRBJ1-2, reads DTGVSQNPRHKITKRGQNVTFRCDPISEHNRLYWYRQTLGQGPEFLTYFQNEAQLEKSRLLSDRFSAERPKGSFSTLEIQRTEQGDSAMYLCASSSQMDRGGGYTFGSGTRLTVV.

There are a few counts of this clonotype. V and J are TRBV25-1 and TRBJ2-4, with a tentative D call TRBD2 (5 bases). CDR1 and CDR2 (germline): MGHDK, SYGVNS. V dropped 5 bases and J dropped 3 bases, with 11 bases sitting between them. The CDR3 length is 14 residues. The DNA for the CDR3 is TGTGCCAGCAGTAGCGGATCTCACAAAAACATTCAGTACTTC. It encodes CASSSGSHKNIQYF.

This clonotype was counted at least ten times. V usage is TRBV10-3 and J usage is TRBJ2-2; no clear D gene. Trimming took 2 bases from V and 7 from J, leaving 2 bases between them. Germline V gene data show CDR1 as ENHRY and CDR2 as SYGVKD. The CDR3 is 11 amino acids. CDR3 bases: TGTGCCATCAGTGAGGTCGGGGAGCTGTTTTTT. Encoded protein: CAISEVGELFF.

Many counts were recorded for this clonotype. The J gene is TRBJ1-5, the V gene TRBV29-1; a weak D match, TRBD1 (6 bases). The V end lost 6 bases, the J end lost 6 bases, and 15 bases lay between the germline ends. Germline V gives CDR1 SQVTM, CDR2 ANQGSEA. The CDR3 totals 13 residues. The CDR3 is CSVDGLGGQPQHF. The CDR3 nucleotides are TGCAGCGTGGATGGGCTAGGGGGTCAGCCCCAGCATTTT.

This clonotype came up many times. V is TRBV9 and J is TRBJ2-3, with no clear D. The CDR3 loop spans 11 amino acids. Germline CDR1 is SGDLS and CDR2 is YYNGEE. V dropped 3 bases and J dropped 6 bases, with 5 bases sitting between them. CDR3 sequence (DNA): TGTGCCAGCAGCGAGAGGGATACGCAGTATTTT. Protein product: CASSERDTQYF.

Ten or more counts support this clonotype. V gene TRBV7-2 combines with J gene TRBJ1-3, with unresolved D. CDR3 length: 15 residues. Germline values: CDR1 SGHTA, CDR2 FQGNSA. Trimming shortened V by 0 bases and J by 2 bases, and 8 bases separated the two germline ends. CDR3 sequence: CASSLAARTGNTIYF. The CDR3 bases are TGTGCCAGCAGCTTAGCTGCGAGGACTGGAAACACCATATATTTT.

Many counts were recorded for this clonotype. At one end the junction does not follow the germline gene, possibly because of a read error. This chain joins TRBV7-7 and TRBJ1-2, with 7 bases lining up with TRBD1. In germline, CDR1 is SSHAT, CDR2 FNYEAQ (reference sequence). This CDR3 is built from 15 residues. For the CDR3, the DNA is TGTGCTAGCAGCTTAGACGAATTACAGGGGAGTGGCTACACCTTC. Translation: CASSLDELQGSGYTF.

This clonotype was found many times. V and J are TRBV2 and TRBJ1-5, with D uncertain. CDR3 length: 15 residues. Germline V gene data show CDR1 as SNHLY and CDR2 as FYNNEI. The V gene lost 1 base and the J gene lost 2 bases, with 9 bases spanning the gap. The CDR3 bases are TGTGCCAGCAGTGAAGGCTTCTGGGGCAATCAGCCCCAGCATTTT. Amino acid sequence: CASSEGFWGNQPQHF. The variable domain in full, completed from reference TRBV2 and TRBJ1-5, reads EPEVTQTPSHQVTQMGQEVILRCVPISNHLYFYWYRQILGQKVEFLVSFYNNEISEKSEIFDDQFSVERPDGSNFTLKIRSTKLEDSAMYFCASSEGFWGNQPQHFGDGTRLSIL.